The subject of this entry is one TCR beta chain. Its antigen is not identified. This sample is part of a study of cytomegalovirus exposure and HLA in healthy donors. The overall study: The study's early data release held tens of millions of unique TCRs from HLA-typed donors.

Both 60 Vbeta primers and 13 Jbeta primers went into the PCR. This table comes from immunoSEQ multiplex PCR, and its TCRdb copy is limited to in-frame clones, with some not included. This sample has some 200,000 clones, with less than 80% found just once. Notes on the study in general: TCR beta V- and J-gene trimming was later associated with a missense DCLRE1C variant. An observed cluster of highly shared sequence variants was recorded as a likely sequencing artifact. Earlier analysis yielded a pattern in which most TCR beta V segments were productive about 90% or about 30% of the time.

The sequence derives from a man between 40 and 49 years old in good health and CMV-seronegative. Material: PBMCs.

In DNA form, the CDR3 reads TGTGCCAGCAGTTTTTTTCCGGGGACTGAAGCTTTCTTT. Its translation: CASSFFPGTEAFF. The V and J genes are TRBV27 and TRBJ1-1; D remains ambiguous. Trimming left V 3 bases short and J 5 bases short, with 10 bases between. CDR1 is MNHEY and CDR2 is SMNVEV in the germline V gene (reference sequence). The CDR3 spans 13 residues.